Listed below are T cell receptor beta chains from one sample, sequenced in a study of T-cell reconstitution after alpha-beta-depleted transplantation in children. TCRdb re-analysed the PCR reads in MiXCR, keeping a single row per CDR3 protein. The sample carries approximately 1,000,000 distinct CDR3 sequences, about 29% recorded once. Sequencing was performed on PBMCs, mostly from graft donor cells, taken 360 days after TCRalphabeta/CD19-depleted stem cell transplant. Receptors were obtained from a boy in the first two years of life who had a stem cell transplant for SCID, so the T cells may come from the graft donor. CDR3s include the opening cysteine and the closing phenylalanine or tryptophan. The D gene is left open where the match is weak. Only some rows state a clone size, as once, few, many or a class for expanded clones.

V	size	D	J	DNA	CDR3
TRBV5-5	NA	NA	TRBJ2-6	TGTGCCAGCAGCGCAACCTTCTCTGGGGCCAACGTCCTGACTTTC	CASSATFSGANVLTF
TRBV5-1	few	TRBD1	TRBJ2-7	TGCGCCAGCAGCCGTCGGGACAGGAGGTACGAGCAGTACTTC	CASSRRDRRYEQYF
TRBV6-1	NA	TRBD2	TRBJ2-1	TGTGCCAGCAGCCCATCCAGCGGGGGGCCGGCCAATGAGCAGTTCTTC	CASSPSSGGPANEQFF
TRBV6-2/TRBV6-3	once	NA	TRBJ1-1	TGTGCCAGCAGCGCCCAGGGGTCTGTCACTGAAGCTTTCTTT	CASSAQGSVTEAFF
TRBV25-1	many	TRBD1	TRBJ2-1	TGTGCCAGCAGTACACCGGGACAGGGGGGGAATGAGCAGTTCTTC	CASSTPGQGGNEQFF
TRBV15	many	NA	TRBJ2-1	TGTGCCACCAGCAGGGTAGACAGTCACAATGAGCAGTTCTTC	CATSRVDSHNEQFF
TRBV5-6	NA	NA	TRBJ2-2	TGTGCCAGCAGCTTGAAGATCGGGGTAGGGGAGCTGTTTTTT	CASSLKIGVGELFF
TRBV5-1	NA	NA	TRBJ2-5	TGCGCCAGCAGCTGGAGACTCTCAAGCCAAGAGACCCAGTACTTC	CASSWRLSSQETQYF
TRBV6-1	NA	TRBD2	TRBJ2-5	TGTGCCACCACGACTGGCGGGGGGAAAGAGACCCAGTACTTC	CATTTGGGKETQYF
TRBV20-1	NA	TRBD1	TRBJ2-7	TGCAGTGCTAGGGTGGGACAGGGCTTCTACGAGCAGTACTTC	CSARVGQGFYEQYF
TRBV15	NA	NA	TRBJ1-1	TGTGCCACCAGCAGAGGGAACAGGAACACTGAAGCTTTCTTT	CATSRGNRNTEAFF
TRBV7-9	few	NA	TRBJ1-4	TGTGCCAGCAGCTTAGGATGGGCTAATGAAAAACTGTTTTTT	CASSLGWANEKLFF
TRBV29-1	few	TRBD1	TRBJ1-1	TGCAGCGTTCCCGATCCAGGGGGCTTTACTGAAGCTTTCTTT	CSVPDPGGFTEAFF
TRBV5-6	NA	NA	TRBJ2-7	TGTGCCAGCCACCGGGACACCCGCTCCTACGAGCAGTACTTC	CASHRDTRSYEQYF
TRBV21-1	NA	NA	TRBJ2-5	TGTGCCAGTCCGTCACAGGGGTGGGAGACCCAGTACTTC	CASPSQGWETQYF
TRBV9	NA	NA	TRBJ2-4	TGTGCCAGCAGCGTAGATGGGGGAAACATTCAGTACTTC	CASSVDGGNIQYF
TRBV6-1	NA	NA	TRBJ2-5	TGTGCCAGCAGGGACTCCAGAGAGACCCAGTACTTC	CASRDSRETQYF
TRBV6-2/TRBV6-3	few	TRBD2	TRBJ2-1	TGTGCCAGCAGGGGACTAGGAGGCCACAATGAGCAGTTCTTC	CASRGLGGHNEQFF
TRBV18	NA	NA	TRBJ2-3	TGTGCCAGCTCACCACCCTACCCGGGACGGTCCTTGACAGATACGCAGTATTTT	CASSPPYPGRSLTDTQYF
TRBV15	few	NA	TRBJ2-3	TGTGCCACCAGCGGACTCCTGTGGGGGAGAGTCACAGATACGCAGTATTTT	CATSGLLWGRVTDTQYF
TRBV5-1	NA	TRBD2	TRBJ2-5	TGCGCCAGCAGCTCACCCGGACTAGCGGGGGGGCCCAGGGAGACCCAGTACTTC	CASSSPGLAGGPRETQYF
TRBV4-1	few	NA	TRBJ1-4	TGCGCCAGCAGCCAGGGTACAGCAGCGACTGGGGAAAAACTGTTTTTT	CASSQGTAATGEKLFF
TRBV5-6	NA	NA	TRBJ2-5	TGTGCCAGCAGCCCCGGGGCCTCAGAGACCCAGTACTTC	CASSPGASETQYF
TRBV20-1	NA	NA	TRBJ2-3	TGCAGTGCTAGAGGGGGGGGGCGAGATACGCAGTATTTT	CSARGGGRDTQYF
TRBV27	NA	NA	TRBJ1-5	TGTGCCAGCAGTTTAGTCAGGACGATCAATCAGCCCCAGCATTTT	CASSLVRTINQPQHF
TRBV6-5	NA	TRBD1	TRBJ2-6	TGTGCCAGCAGTTACTCTAGGGACAGGGGCTCTGGGGCCAACGTCCTGACTTTC	CASSYSRDRGSGANVLTF
TRBV11-2	NA	TRBD2	TRBJ2-5	TGTGCCAGCAGCTACGGGGGGGGACAAGAGACCCAGTACTTC	CASSYGGGQETQYF
TRBV19	few	TRBD2	TRBJ2-1	TGTGCCACCCGCCGGGGGGGCCTTGAAAATGAGCAGTTCTTC	CATRRGGLENEQFF
TRBV20-1	NA	NA	TRBJ2-3	TGCAGCGGGGAGGGGGGAGATACGCAGTATTTT	CSGEGGDTQYF
TRBV4-3	NA	NA	TRBJ2-3	TGCGCCAGCAGCCAAGACGTTATGCATACGCAGTATTTT	CASSQDVMHTQYF
TRBV5-1	many	NA	TRBJ2-1	TGCGCCAGCAGGAAGGACTCGAGCTCCTACAATGAGCAGTTCTTC	CASRKDSSSYNEQFF
TRBV18	few	NA	TRBJ1-1	TGTGCCAGCTCACCAGGGCGTCCCACTGAAGCTTTCTTT	CASSPGRPTEAFF
TRBV7-2	NA	NA	TRBJ2-7	TGTGCCAGCAGCTTCCCGGGATTCCCCGGCCACGAGCAGTACTTC	CASSFPGFPGHEQYF
TRBV12-3/TRBV12-4	few	TRBD1	TRBJ1-5	TGTGCCAGCAGGCCGGGACAGGGGGGTCAGCCCCAGCATTTT	CASRPGQGGQPQHF
TRBV9	NA	TRBD1	TRBJ1-5	TGTGCCAGCAGCGGGACAGGGCCCAATCAGCCCCAGCATTTT	CASSGTGPNQPQHF
TRBV10-3	many	NA	TRBJ1-1	TGTGCCATCAGTGACTATGTTTCAGGGAACACTGAAGCTTTCTTT	CAISDYVSGNTEAFF
TRBV24-1	NA	NA	TRBJ1-5	TGTGCCACCAGTGAAGGGCGGTATAGCAATCAGCCCCAGCATTTT	CATSEGRYSNQPQHF
TRBV5-1	NA	NA	TRBJ2-1	TGCGCCAGCAGCTCCGATTTGGCAAACAATGAGCAGTTCTTC	CASSSDLANNEQFF
TRBV15	once	NA	TRBJ1-1	TGTGCCACCAGCAGAGGTCCAGGGGAGCCCACTGAAGCTTTCTTT	CATSRGPGEPTEAFF
TRBV6-2/TRBV6-3	few	TRBD1	TRBJ1-1	TGTGCCAGCAGTCAGCAGGGGGCTGGGACTGAAGCTTTCTTT	CASSQQGAGTEAFF
TRBV6-1	NA	NA	TRBJ2-1	TGTGCCAGCAGTCCCGGACGGCTCCCCTACAATGAGCAGTTCTTC	CASSPGRLPYNEQFF
TRBV11-2	few	NA	TRBJ2-2	TGTGCCAGCAGCTTAAGACACCGAACCGGGGAGCTGTTTTTT	CASSLRHRTGELFF
TRBV12-3/TRBV12-4	NA	NA	TRBJ2-1	TGTGCCAGCACCCCATCGACTCGAGGTTCCTACAATGAGCAGTTCTTC	CASTPSTRGSYNEQFF
TRBV5-1	NA	NA	TRBJ2-2	TGCGCCAGCAGGGGTGTAAAGAACACCGGGGAGCTGTTTTTT	CASRGVKNTGELFF
TRBV7-8	NA	NA	TRBJ2-7	TGTGCCAGCAGCGTAAGACAGTCCCCTGAGCAGTACTTC	CASSVRQSPEQYF
TRBV12-3/TRBV12-4	NA	NA	TRBJ2-2	TGTGCCAGCAGCCGAGGGACGGCCTCGAACACCGGGGAGCTGTTTTTT	CASSRGTASNTGELFF
TRBV4-3	NA	TRBD2	TRBJ2-1	TGCGCCAGCAGCCACCGACTAGCGGGGGCTAATGAGCAGTTCTTC	CASSHRLAGANEQFF
TRBV6-2/TRBV6-3	NA	TRBD1	TRBJ1-5	TGTGCCAGCAGTTCCACGGGACAGAATCAGCCCCAGCATTTT	CASSSTGQNQPQHF
TRBV11-2	few	NA	TRBJ1-4	TGTGCCAGCAGCCCGTGGACAGTGCAAAATGAAAAACTGTTTTTT	CASSPWTVQNEKLFF
TRBV20-1	NA	NA	TRBJ2-1	TGCAGTGCTAGAATTCCGGTCCTCCACAATGAGCAGTTCTTC	CSARIPVLHNEQFF